Listed here are 11 T cell receptor beta chains from one sample, sequenced in a study of blood T cell repertoires in COVID-19. Repertoires were generated with immunoSEQ multiplex PCR, while TCRdb's copy carries only in-frame clones and drops some. This sample has fewer than 150,000 clones, with more than 60% found just once. Material: peripheral blood. All receptors come from a man in his 70s with acute or convalescent COVID-19.

The chain uses TRBV15 and TRBJ1-1, with 9 bases aligning to TRBD1. Germline V gene sequence: CDR1 LNHNV, CDR2 YYDKDF (reference sequence). V lost 3 bases and J lost 4; bases outside the gene matches: 3. The CDR3 length is 14 residues. As DNA, the CDR3 is TGTGCCACCAGCAGGGCACAGGGGGCCACTGAAGCTTTCTTT. Translation: CATSRAQGATEAFF. Based on the CDR3 plus reference TRBV15 and TRBJ1-1, the full variable domain is DAMVIQNPRYQVTQFGKPVTLSCSQTLNHNVMYWYQQKSSQAPKLLFHYYDKDFNNEADTPDNFQSRRPNTSFCFLDIRSPGLGDTAMYLCATSRAQGATEAFFGQGTRLTVV.

This chain joins TRBV5-4 and TRBJ1-4, with a tentative D call TRBD1 (5 bases). V lost 4 bases and J lost 7, with 17 bases in between. CDR3 length equals 15 residues. Germline V gene sequence: CDR1 SGHNT, CDR2 YYREEE (reference sequence). In DNA form, the CDR3 reads TGTGCCAGCAGCAGACCAGGGTTTGCCGGTGAAAAACTGTTTTTT. Translation gives CASSRPGFAGEKLFF.

This clone was counted between two and nine times. This chain connects TRBV19 to TRBJ1-5, with D possibly TRBD1 on 6 matching bases. Germline V gene lookup returns CDR1 LNHDA and CDR2 SQIVND (reference sequence). This CDR3 contains 16 residues. Trimming removed 6 bases at V and 1 base at J, with 16 bases between. The CDR3 reads CASRVNTGISNQPQHF. In DNA form, the CDR3 reads TGTGCCAGTAGGGTGAACACAGGGATCAGCAATCAGCCCCAGCATTTT.

The chain uses TRBV23-1 and TRBJ1-2; no definite D call. TRBV23-1 is filed as an ORF, its function uncertain. The CDR3 is 13 amino acids. The V and J ends lost 7 bases and 8 bases respectively, with 17 bases between them. Written as DNA, the CDR3 is TGCGCCAGCACGCGGGTTCGACGGAGAGGCTACACCTTC. This encodes CASTRVRRRGYTF.

V is TRBV15 and J is TRBJ1-3; D not certain. The V end was cut by 0 bases, the J end by 4 bases, with 10 bases between. The CDR3 loop spans 15 amino acids. Germline loops: CDR1 LNHNV, CDR2 YYDKDF (reference sequence). The CDR3 bases are TGTGCCACCAGCAGAGATTCGCGAGTCGGAAACACCATATATTTT. It yields the protein CATSRDSRVGNTIYF.

The rearrangement links TRBV11-2 to TRBJ1-1, with a tentative D call TRBD1 (5 bases). The CDR3 runs to 15 residues. CDR1 SGHAT and CDR2 FQNNGV come from the germline V gene. V was trimmed by 3 bases and J by 0 bases, leaving 11 bases between them. The CDR3 DNA reads as TGTGCCAGCAGCTTCGGACACTCAGTGAACACTGAAGCTTTCTTT. Protein: CASSFGHSVNTEAFF.

This chain uses TRBV5-1 with TRBJ1-1; D gene uncertain. The CDR3 has 12 residues. Trimming took 2 bases from V and 3 from J, leaving 5 bases between them. The germline V gene encodes CDR1 SGHRS and CDR2 YFSETQ. CDR3 in amino acids: CASSLADTEAFF. CDR3 coding DNA: TGCGCCAGCAGCTTAGCGGACACTGAAGCTTTCTTT.

The chain joins TRBV7-2 to TRBJ2-1; D may be TRBD1 (5 bases). In germline, CDR1 is SGHTA, CDR2 FQGNSA. V lost 6 bases and J lost 9, with 12 bases in between. This CDR3 region has 12 residues. The CDR3: CASSQTRAEQFF. DNA for the CDR3: TGTGCCAGCAGTCAAACCAGGGCTGAGCAGTTCTTC.

This chain uses TRBV28 with TRBJ1-2; D perhaps matches TRBD1 (6 bases). V dropped 2 bases and J dropped 7 bases, with 14 bases sitting between them. Germline lookup yields CDR1 MDHEN and CDR2 SYDVKM. CDR3 size: 14 residues. CDR3 region: CASSLGIRGSGYTF. In DNA, the CDR3 is TGTGCCAGCAGTTTAGGGATCAGGGGAAGTGGCTACACCTTC.

This clone was seen at least ten times. The chain carries TRBV7-2 and TRBJ1-2; D call uncertain. The ends were cut back, 3 bases at V and 4 bases at J, with 9 bases in the middle. The CDR3 spans 13 residues. Germline V gene sequence: CDR1 SGHTA, CDR2 FQGNSA. The CDR3 loop is CASSFGSGYGYTF. In DNA form, the CDR3 reads TGTGCCAGCAGCTTCGGCAGCGGCTATGGCTACACCTTC.

V gene TRBV7-2 combines with J gene TRBJ1-1; TRBD1 might be the D (5 bases). Trimming pared 3 bases from V and 6 bases from J, leaving 20 bases between. Germline lookup yields CDR1 SGHTA and CDR2 FQGNSA. The CDR3 is 16 residues long. CDR3 region: CASSFGGSTGRAEAFF. The CDR3 nucleotides read TGTGCCAGCAGCTTTGGGGGGTCTACAGGACGTGCTGAAGCTTTCTTT.